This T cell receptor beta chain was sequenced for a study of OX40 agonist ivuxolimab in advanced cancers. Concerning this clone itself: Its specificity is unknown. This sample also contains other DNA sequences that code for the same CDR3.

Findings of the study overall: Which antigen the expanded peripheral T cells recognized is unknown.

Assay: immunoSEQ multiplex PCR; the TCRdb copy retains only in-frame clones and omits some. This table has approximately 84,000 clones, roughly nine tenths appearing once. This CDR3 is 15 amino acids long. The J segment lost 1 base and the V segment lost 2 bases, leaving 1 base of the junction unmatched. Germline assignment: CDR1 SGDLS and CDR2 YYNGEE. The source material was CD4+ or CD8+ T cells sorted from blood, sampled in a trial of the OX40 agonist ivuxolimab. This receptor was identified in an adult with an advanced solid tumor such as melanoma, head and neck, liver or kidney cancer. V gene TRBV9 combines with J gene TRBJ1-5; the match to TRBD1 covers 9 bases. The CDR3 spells CASSVGTGSNQPQHF. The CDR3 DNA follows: TGTGCCAGCAGCGTGGGGACAGGGAGCAATCAGCCCCAGCATTTT.